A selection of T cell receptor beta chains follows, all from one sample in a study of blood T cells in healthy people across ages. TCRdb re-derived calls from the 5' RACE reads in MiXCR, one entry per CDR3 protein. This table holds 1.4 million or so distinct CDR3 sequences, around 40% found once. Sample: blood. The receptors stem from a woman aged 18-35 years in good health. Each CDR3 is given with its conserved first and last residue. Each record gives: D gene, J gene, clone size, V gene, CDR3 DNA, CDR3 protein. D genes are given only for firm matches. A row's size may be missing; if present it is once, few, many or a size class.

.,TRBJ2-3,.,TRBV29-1,TGCAGCGTGGGGGGGCCTCGGACCGGCCCCTCTAGCACAGATACGCAGTATTTT,CSVGGPRTGPSSTDTQYF
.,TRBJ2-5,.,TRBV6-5,TGTGCCAGCAGTCACTCGAGACCGTATGCGGGCCAAGAGACCCAGTACTTC,CASSHSRPYAGQETQYF
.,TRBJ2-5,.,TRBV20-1,TGCAGTGCTATGGCAGGGAAAGAGACCCAGTACTTC,CSAMAGKETQYF
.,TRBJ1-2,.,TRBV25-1,TGTGCCAGCAGTGAATCAGAAACCAGCCACTACACCTTC,CASSESETSHYTF
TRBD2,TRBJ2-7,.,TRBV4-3,TGCGCCAGCAGCCACGATAGGGGAGCGGGAGGTTTGTACGAGCAGTACTTC,CASSHDRGAGGLYEQYF
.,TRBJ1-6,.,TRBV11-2,TGTGCCAGCAGCTTTTTCACAGGGTTCAATTCACCCCTCCACTTT,CASSFFTGFNSPLHF
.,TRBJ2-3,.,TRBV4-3,TGCGCCAGCAGCCAAGTCTCTCCTTTAGTTGATACGCAGTATTTT,CASSQVSPLVDTQYF
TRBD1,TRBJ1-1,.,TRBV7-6,TGTGCCAGCAGCTTAACTTGGGACAGCGAAGCTTTCTTT,CASSLTWDSEAFF
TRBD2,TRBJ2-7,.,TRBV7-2,TGTGCCAGCAGCCCTATAGCGGGTTACTACAATGAGCAGTACTTC,CASSPIAGYYNEQYF
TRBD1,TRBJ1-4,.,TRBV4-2,TGTGCCAGCAGCCAAAGTGCCAGGGGGCACTATGGTGAAAAACTGTTTTTT,CASSQSARGHYGEKLFF
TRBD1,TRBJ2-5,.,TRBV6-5,TGTGCCAGCAGTTACACCCACTCCGGGACAGAGCAGTACTTC,CASSYTHSGTEQYF
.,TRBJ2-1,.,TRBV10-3,TGTGCCATCAGTGCCTCAGAGTACAATGAGCAGTTCTTC,CAISASEYNEQFF
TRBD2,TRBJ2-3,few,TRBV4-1,TGCGCCAGCAGCCACCTCGGACTAGCGGGAGCAGATACGCAGTATTTT,CASSHLGLAGADTQYF
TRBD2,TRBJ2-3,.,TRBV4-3,TGCGCCAGCAGCCTAGACCTAGGGCTAGCGGCTAGCACAGATACGCAGTATTTT,CASSLDLGLAASTDTQYF
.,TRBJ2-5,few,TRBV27,TGTGCCAGCAGTTTATGGGCAGGCGGGGAGACCCAGTACTTC,CASSLWAGGETQYF
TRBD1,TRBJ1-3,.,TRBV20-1,TGCAGTGCTGGGACAGGTTCCCTCTCTGGAAACACCATATATTTT,CSAGTGSLSGNTIYF
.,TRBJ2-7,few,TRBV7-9,TGTGCCAGCAGCCCGGCAGGGGTCTTGTACGAGCAGTACTTC,CASSPAGVLYEQYF
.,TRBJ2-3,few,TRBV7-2,TGTGCCAGCCTTGACAGAAACACAGATACGCAGTATTTT,CASLDRNTDTQYF
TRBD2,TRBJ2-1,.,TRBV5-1,TGCGCCAGCAGCCCGGGGACTAGCGGGAGAATGCTATACAATGAGCAGTTCTTC,CASSPGTSGRMLYNEQFF
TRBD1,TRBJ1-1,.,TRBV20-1,TGCAGTGCTAGAGTGACAGGGATGAACGCTGAAGCTTTCTTT,CSARVTGMNAEAFF
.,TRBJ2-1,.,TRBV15,TGTGCCACCAGTGACAGTGGTTCCTACAATGAGCAGTTCTTC,CATSDSGSYNEQFF
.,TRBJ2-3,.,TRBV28,TGTGCCAGCGGTTTAGTTTTTGCTAGCCCTAGCACAGATACGCAGTATTTT,CASGLVFASPSTDTQYF
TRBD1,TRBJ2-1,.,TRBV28,TGTGCCAGCACCCGGGACAGTACCTACAATGAGCAGTTCTTC,CASTRDSTYNEQFF
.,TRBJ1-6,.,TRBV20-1,TGCAGTGCTAGAGATCTTCGCCCGGGAAATAATTCACCCCTCCACTTT,CSARDLRPGNNSPLHF
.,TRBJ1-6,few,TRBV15,TGTGCCACCAGCGTAGGCCCCGAGGGTAATTCACCCCTCCACTTT,CATSVGPEGNSPLHF
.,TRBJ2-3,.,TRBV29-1,TGCAGCGTTGAAGCGACAGCTAGCACAGATACGCAGTATTTT,CSVEATASTDTQYF
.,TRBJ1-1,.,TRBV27,TGTGCCAGCAGTCCAGGGGAGGTAGGAACTGAAGCTTTCTTT,CASSPGEVGTEAFF
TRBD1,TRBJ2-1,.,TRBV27,TGTGCCAGCAGTCGTTTCACCGGGACAGGAAATGAGCAGTTCTTC,CASSRFTGTGNEQFF
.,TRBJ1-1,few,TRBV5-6,TGTGCCAGCAGACTGGCGTCCTCGAACACTGAAGCTTTCTTT,CASRLASSNTEAFF
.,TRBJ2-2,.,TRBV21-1,TGTGCCAGCAGCAAACTGACCGGGACAGGTTCCACCGGGGAGCTGTTTTTT,CASSKLTGTGSTGELFF
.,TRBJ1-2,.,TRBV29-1,TGCAGCGTCCCGGGCAGAGAATATGGCTACACCTTC,CSVPGREYGYTF
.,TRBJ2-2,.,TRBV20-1,TGCAGTGCTAGAGATTTGGCGGCGGGGAACACCGGGGAGCTGTTTTTT,CSARDLAAGNTGELFF
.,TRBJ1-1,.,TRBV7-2,TGTGCCAGCAGCTTAGGTGGGGCTGCGAACACTGAAGCTTTCTTT,CASSLGGAANTEAFF
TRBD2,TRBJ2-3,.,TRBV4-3,TGCGCCAGCAGCCAAGATATTGTGACTAGCGGGGTGGAAGATACGCAGTATTTT,CASSQDIVTSGVEDTQYF
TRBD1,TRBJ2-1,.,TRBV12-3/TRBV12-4,TGTGCCAGCAGCATAGGGACAGCAAAGGGGGAGCAGTTCTTC,CASSIGTAKGEQFF
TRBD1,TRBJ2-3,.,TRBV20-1,TGCAGTGCTTCTCCGGGACAGGGAAAGTTGGATACGCAGTATTTT,CSASPGQGKLDTQYF
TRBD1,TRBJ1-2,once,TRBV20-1,TGCAGTGCCCCAACGTTCGGGACAGGGTTGCCCGGCTACACCTTC,CSAPTFGTGLPGYTF
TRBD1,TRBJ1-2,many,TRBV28,TGTGCCAGCAGTCTTGACAGGGGAGGCTACACCTTC,CASSLDRGGYTF
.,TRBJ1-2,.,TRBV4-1,TGCGCCAGCAGCCAAGTTCCCAGGGTTTTCTATGGCTACACCTTC,CASSQVPRVFYGYTF
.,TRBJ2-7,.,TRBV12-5,TGTGCTAGTGGTTCCAACGGGCCCTACAATGAGCAGTACTTC,CASGSNGPYNEQYF
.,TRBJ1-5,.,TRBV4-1,TGCGCCAGCAGTCCAGGGATTGGCAATCGGCCCCAGCATTTT,CASSPGIGNRPQHF
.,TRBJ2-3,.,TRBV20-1,TGCAGTACTACGGCCTTCCTCACAGATACGCAGTATTTT,CSTTAFLTDTQYF
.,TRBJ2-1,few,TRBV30,TGTGCCTCCACCGGCCCGCGCAATGAGCAGTTCTTC,CASTGPRNEQFF
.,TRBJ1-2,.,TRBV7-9,TGTGCCAGCAGCCCTCTTCCGACTGGGAATGGCTACACCTTC,CASSPLPTGNGYTF
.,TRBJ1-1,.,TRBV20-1,TGCAGTGCTCCTGACCGCAGGGGAGCGAACACTGAAGCTTTCTTT,CSAPDRRGANTEAFF